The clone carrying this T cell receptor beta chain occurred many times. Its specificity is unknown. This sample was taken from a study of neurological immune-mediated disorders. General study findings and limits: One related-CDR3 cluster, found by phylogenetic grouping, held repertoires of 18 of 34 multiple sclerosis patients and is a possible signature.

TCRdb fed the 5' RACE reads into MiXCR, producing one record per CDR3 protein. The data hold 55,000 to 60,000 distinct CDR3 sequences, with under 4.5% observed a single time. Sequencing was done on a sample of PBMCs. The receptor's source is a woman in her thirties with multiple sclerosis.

The CDR3 region is CASSQDLPDEAFF. CDR3 nucleotides: TGTGCCAGCAGCCAAGATTTGCCAGATGAAGCTTTCTTT. The gene calls are TRBV3-1 and TRBJ1-1; D not certain. CDR3 length: 13 residues. The germline V gene has CDR1 LGHDT and CDR2 YNNKEL (reference sequence). Trimming took 0 bases from V and 7 from J, leaving 9 bases between them.